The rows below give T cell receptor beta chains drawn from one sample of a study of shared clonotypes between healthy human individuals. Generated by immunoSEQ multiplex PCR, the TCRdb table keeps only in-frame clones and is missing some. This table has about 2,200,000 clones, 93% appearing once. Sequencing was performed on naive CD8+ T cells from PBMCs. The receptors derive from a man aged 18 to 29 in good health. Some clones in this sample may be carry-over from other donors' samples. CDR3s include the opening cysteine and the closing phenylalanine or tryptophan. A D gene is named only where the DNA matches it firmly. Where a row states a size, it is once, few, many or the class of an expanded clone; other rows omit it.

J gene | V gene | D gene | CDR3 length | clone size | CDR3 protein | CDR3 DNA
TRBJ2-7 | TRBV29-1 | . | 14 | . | CSAIPPRNPYEQYF | TGCAGCGCTATCCCTCCTAGGAACCCCTACGAGCAGTACTTC
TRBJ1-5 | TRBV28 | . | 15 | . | CASTPPWQGNQPQHF | TGTGCCAGCACCCCCCCATGGCAGGGCAATCAGCCCCAGCATTTT
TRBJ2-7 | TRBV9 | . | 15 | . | CASSVDSRTDYEQYF | TGTGCCAGCAGCGTGGACTCTAGGACGGACTACGAGCAGTACTTC
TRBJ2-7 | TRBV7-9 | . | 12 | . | CASSLAVYEQYF | TGTGCCAGCAGCTTAGCTGTGTACGAGCAGTACTTC
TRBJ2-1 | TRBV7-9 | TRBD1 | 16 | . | CASSPADRGVGGEQFF | TGTGCCAGCAGCCCCGCGGACAGGGGTGTCGGTGGTGAGCAGTTCTTC
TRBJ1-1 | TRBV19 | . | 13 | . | CASSPRGPTEAFF | TGTGCCAGTAGTCCGAGAGGGCCCACTGAAGCTTTCTTT
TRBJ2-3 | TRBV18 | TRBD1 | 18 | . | CASSPGQGAFLTGDTQYF | TGTGCCAGCTCACCGGGACAGGGGGCGTTCCTGACCGGCGATACGCAGTATTTT
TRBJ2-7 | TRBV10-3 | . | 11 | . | CAISAGYEQYF | TGTGCCATCAGTGCGGGCTACGAGCAGTACTTC
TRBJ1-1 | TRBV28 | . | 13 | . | CASSLLGSTEAFF | TGTGCCAGCAGTTTATTAGGGTCCACTGAAGCTTTCTTT
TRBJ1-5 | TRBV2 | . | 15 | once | CASSELSGGRWPQHF | TGTGCCAGCAGTGAACTTTCGGGGGGCCGTTGGCCCCAGCATTTT
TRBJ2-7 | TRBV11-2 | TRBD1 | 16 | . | CASSLEAGGLIYEQYF | TGTGCCAGCAGCTTAGAAGCAGGGGGCTTGATCTACGAGCAGTACTTC
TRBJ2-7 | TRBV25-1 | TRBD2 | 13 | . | CATLSGRGHEQYF | TGTGCCACCCTAAGCGGGAGAGGCCACGAGCAGTACTTC
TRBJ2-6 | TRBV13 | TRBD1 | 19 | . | CASSLRTGGPLSGANVLTF | TGTGCCAGCAGCCTAAGGACAGGGGGTCCCCTCTCTGGGGCCAACGTCCTGACTTTC
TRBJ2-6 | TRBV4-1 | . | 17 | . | CASSHYLDLSGANVLTF | TGCGCCAGCAGCCACTATTTGGATCTTTCTGGGGCCAACGTCCTGACTTTC
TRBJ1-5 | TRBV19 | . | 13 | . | CASRGFSNQPQHF | TGTGCCAGCCGGGGTTTTAGCAATCAGCCCCAGCATTTT
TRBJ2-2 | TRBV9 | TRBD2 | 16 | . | CASSVAGGPNTGELFF | TGTGCCAGCAGCGTAGCGGGAGGGCCGAACACCGGGGAGCTGTTTTTT
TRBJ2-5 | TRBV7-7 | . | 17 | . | CASSQRLVLLEQETQYF | TGTGCCAGCAGCCAACGGCTGGTTTTGCTAGAGCAAGAGACCCAGTACTTC
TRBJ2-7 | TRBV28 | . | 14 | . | CASSLVPRVSEQYF | TGTGCCAGCAGTTTGGTACCCAGGGTCAGCGAGCAGTACTTC
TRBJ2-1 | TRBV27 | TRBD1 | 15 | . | CASSLGQGVYNEQFF | TGTGCCAGCAGTTTAGGACAGGGTGTCTACAATGAGCAGTTCTTC
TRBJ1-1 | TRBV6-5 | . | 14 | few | CASSYSSDETEAFF | TGTGCCAGCAGTTACTCGAGTGACGAAACTGAAGCTTTCTTT